This TCR beta chain was sequenced for a study of T cells after yellow fever vaccination. Study context: SMART-Seq v4 Ultra Low Input prepared libraries from low-cell fractions.

As regards this clonotype: Its antigen is not known.

Study-level points and caveats: Overall, a small share of clonotypes was seen in both CD4 and CD8 compartments. The secondary response was weaker but peaked faster, day 5 versus 15.

Conversion of TCR transcripts into cDNA relied on 5'RACE template switching, which added a universal primer site and UMIs. TCRdb processed the 5' RACE reads anew with MiXCR; each CDR3 protein has one entry. This sample has nearly 300,000 distinct CDR3 sequences, with roughly 9% found just once. The specimen comprised CD4+ T cells sorted from PBMCs, sampled 5 days after the yellow fever booster vaccination. The receptor was derived from a man between 18 and 29 years old who received the YFV17D yellow fever vaccine.

The CDR3 loop reads CASSLVAGTLGYTGELFF. As DNA, the CDR3 is TGTGCCAGCAGCTTAGTCGCAGGGACCCTTGGATACACCGGGGAGCTGTTTTTT. The chain is built from TRBV7-2 and TRBJ2-2; possibly TRBD1 or TRBD2 for D (5 bases each). V was clipped by 1 base and J by 3 bases, with 18 bases between them. Germline CDR1 reads SGHTA; CDR2 reads FQGNSA. The CDR3 covers 18 residues.